The 5 T cell receptor beta chains below come from one sample, sequenced in a study of PD-1 blockade in classical Hodgkin lymphoma (dated by TCRdb to about 2020). What this sample's time point label stands for: cycle 4 day 1 (C4D1), after 6 weeks of nivolumab. Every trial patient had relapsed following autologous stem cell transplantation, and prior brentuximab vedotin exposure was what differed among cohorts A, B and C. The library was prepared using the immunoSEQ multiplex PCR assay. TCRdb took over this immuneACCESS table, retaining in-frame rearrangements with V and J assigned. Such tables are incomplete; in checked studies, under half of the missing clones stem from an unresolved V gene, and the remainder is unexplained. In all, the sample holds about 33,000 clones, and around 74% of those were seen once. More than 3% of the sample goes to the ten largest clones. Sequences were derived from peripheral blood mononuclear cells (PBMCs), sampled before the fourth cycle of nivolumab. The source is a human donor with classical Hodgkin lymphoma.

This chain uses TRBV7-9 with TRBJ1-4, with a possible D match to TRBD1 (5 bases). Germline loops: CDR1 SEHNR, CDR2 FQNEAQ (reference sequence). The CDR3 is 14 residues long. Trimming shortened V by 7 bases and J by 6 bases, and 15 bases separated the two germline ends. The CDR3 DNA reads as TGTGCCAGCACCCCGGGGGAGGGTGATGAAAAACTGTTTTTT. Translation gives CASTPGEGDEKLFF.

The rearrangement joins TRBV2 to TRBJ2-1, with a weak D call TRBD1 (7 bases). CDR1 and CDR2 from the germline V gene are SNHLY and FYNNEI. The CDR3 has 16 residues. Between the trimmed V and J ends, which lost 8 bases and 7 bases, there was a span of 24 bases. DNA for the CDR3: TGTGCCAGCCCCGAAGGAGGGGGCCTAGGGGGGAATGAGCAGTTCTTC. It translates to CASPEGGGLGGNEQFF. Filled out from reference TRBV2 and TRBJ2-1, the complete variable domain reads EPEVTQTPSHQVTQMGQEVILRCVPISNHLYFYWYRQILGQKVEFLVSFYNNEISEKSEIFDDQFSVERPDGSNFTLKIRSTKLEDSAMYFCASPEGGGLGGNEQFFGPGTRLTVL.

The CDR3 region is CAILREDEAFF. CDR3 coding DNA: TGTGCCATCCTCAGGGAAGACGAAGCTTTCTTT. The rearrangement links TRBV10-3 to TRBJ1-1; a weak D match, TRBD1 (5 bases). The CDR3 has 11 amino acids. V was trimmed by 8 bases and J by 8 bases, leaving 12 bases between them. Per germline, CDR1 ENHRY and CDR2 SYGVKD.

The chain recombines TRBV7-9 with TRBJ1-1, with D maybe TRBD1 (5 bases). Germline loops: CDR1 SEHNR, CDR2 FQNEAQ (reference sequence). Trimming stripped 1 base from V and 4 bases from J, with 13 bases between. The CDR3 consists of 15 residues. The CDR3 protein is CASSLEELGGTEAFF. CDR3 DNA: TGTGCCAGCAGCTTAGAAGAGTTGGGGGGCACTGAAGCTTTCTTT.

Only one count was recorded for this clone. The rearrangement uses TRBV6-5 and TRBJ2-5; D is undetermined. This CDR3 has 15 amino acids. Germline CDR1 MNHEY, CDR2 SVGAGI. Trimming removed 8 bases from V and 10 bases from J, with 26 bases in between. As DNA, the CDR3 is TGTGCCAGCGAGTCTGAACAGCCTTGGGGAAAAGGCCAGTACTTC. Protein: CASESEQPWGKGQYF.